This T cell receptor (beta chain) was captured in a study of T cell responses to AZD1222 COVID-19 vaccine (dated by TCRdb to about 2021). With regard to the full study: AZD1222 recipients whose second dose came at about 4 weeks and those whose second dose came at about 12 weeks were combined into one group, since spike-specific TCR depth and breadth did not differ between the two schedules. A total of around 240 trial participants underwent TCR sequencing, of whom under 220 had received two doses of AZD1222 and roughly 26 had received two doses of the MenACWY control vaccine. Enrollment into the trials was organized by age into subgroups of 18-55, 56-69 and 70-plus years, and those subgroups contained about 160, 30 and 59 TCR-sequenced participants, respectively.

The intended sense of this specimen's time point label: baseline before first vaccination. The vaccinee samples were drawn from two UK trials, COV001 and COV002, one of which was a single-blind randomized controlled phase 2/3 trial testing AZD1222 (ChAdOx1 nCoV-19) in healthy adults. Trial participant PBMC samples were collected at day 0 and day 28 after the second dose for TCRbeta chain sequencing. Looking up the germline V gene yields CDR1 MNHEY and CDR2 SVGAGI. Ends trimmed: V by 7 bases, J by 3 bases; bases unmatched to a gene: 6. CDR3 length: 13 amino acids, cysteine to phenylalanine. Just the 39-base CDR3 DNA is kept, in frame starting at base 1. The research as a whole found: Because no day 14 peak-response samples were available, the repertoires could be characterized only after the peak T cell response. Conclusions about previously exposed vaccinees were limited because only five to seven AZD1222 recipients were SARS-CoV-2 seropositive at baseline. The whole spike protein was spanned by vaccine-associated CD4 TCRs, and dominant responses were seen in regions 160-218 and 743-854. In the small 56-69-year group, the increase in depth fell short of significance, most likely because of low power. Reportedly, close to half of the unique spike-specific TCRs recognized epitopes lying outside the regions that are mutated in the B.1.351 and B.1.1.7 variants. Participants were mostly white British, with more females than males. The authors suggested clonal diversity may have been underestimated. After two AZD1222 doses, both the breadth and the depth of spike-specific TCRs were significantly higher than at day 0 and than in MenACWY recipients.

The CDR3 regions of human TCRbeta chains were analyzed by immunosequencing. The authors processed their data as follows. Repertoire TCRs were checked for matches against a reference library of SARS-CoV-2-specific TCRs that had been generated using the MIRA antigen-specificity platform. Breadth was defined as the fraction of unique TCRs that were SARS-CoV-2-associated. Depth was defined as the fraction of total T cells that were SARS-CoV-2-associated. Using the MIRA data, each spike-specific TCR was mapped to the spike region that the TCR reacts to and placed in a CD4 or CD8 class. Log10-transformed breadth and depth values were compared by one-way ANOVA with Sidak's multiple comparisons tests. TCRdb's version of the immuneACCESS table is confined to in-frame rearrangements and falls short of the full clone set. An unresolved V gene accounts for under half of the shortfall where checked; the remainder is of unknown origin. V and J calls and clone size are those listed in that table; D and trimming were worked out from the DNA. The sample data list 110,000 or so clones, and 70% to 90% of these were observed just once. The leading ten clones occupy about 8.6% of the sample.

As to this clone: This clone's antigen is unknown. There are no base qualities to consult, and no much larger clone falls within one base.

This sample comprised peripheral blood, obtained on day 0 of AZD1222 vaccination. The clonotype was recovered from an adult in good health. The chain is made from TRBV6-5 and TRBJ2-7; a stretch of 7 junction bases matches TRBD1. The CDR3: CASNPGGHYEQYF. The sequence in DNA is TGTGCCAGCAACCCAGGGGGTCACTACGAGCAGTACTTC.